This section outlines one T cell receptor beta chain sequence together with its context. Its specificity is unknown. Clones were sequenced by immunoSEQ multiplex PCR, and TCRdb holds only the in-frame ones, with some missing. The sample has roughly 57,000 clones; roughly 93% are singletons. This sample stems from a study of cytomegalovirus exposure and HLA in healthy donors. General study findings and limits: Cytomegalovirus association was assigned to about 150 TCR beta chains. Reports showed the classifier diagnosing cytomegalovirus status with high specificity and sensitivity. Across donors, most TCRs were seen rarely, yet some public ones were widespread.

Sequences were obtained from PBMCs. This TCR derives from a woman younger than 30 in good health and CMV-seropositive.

The CDR3 DNA is TGCGCCAGCAGATCCCGGACAGGGGCCAATCAGCCCCAGCATTTT. Translating gives CASRSRTGANQPQHF. The chain links TRBV10-2 to TRBJ1-5; 9 bases match TRBD1. The CDR3 has 15 amino acids. The V segment lost 6 bases and the J segment 3 bases; nucleotides outside the gene matches: 6. Germline V CDR1 and CDR2: WSHSY, SAAADI.